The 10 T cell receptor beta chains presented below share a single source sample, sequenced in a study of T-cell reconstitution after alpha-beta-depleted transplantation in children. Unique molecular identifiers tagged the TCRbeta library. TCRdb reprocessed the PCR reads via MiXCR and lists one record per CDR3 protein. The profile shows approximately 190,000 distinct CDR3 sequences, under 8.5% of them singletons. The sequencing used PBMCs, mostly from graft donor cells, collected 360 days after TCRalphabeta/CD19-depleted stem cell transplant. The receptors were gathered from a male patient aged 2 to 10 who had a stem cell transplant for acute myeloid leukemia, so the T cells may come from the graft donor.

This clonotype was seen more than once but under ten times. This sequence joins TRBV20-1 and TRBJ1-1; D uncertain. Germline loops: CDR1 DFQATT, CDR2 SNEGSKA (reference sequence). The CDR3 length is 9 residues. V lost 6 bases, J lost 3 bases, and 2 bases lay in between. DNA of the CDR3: TGCAGTGCGGACACTGAAGCTTTCTTT. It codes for CSADTEAFF.

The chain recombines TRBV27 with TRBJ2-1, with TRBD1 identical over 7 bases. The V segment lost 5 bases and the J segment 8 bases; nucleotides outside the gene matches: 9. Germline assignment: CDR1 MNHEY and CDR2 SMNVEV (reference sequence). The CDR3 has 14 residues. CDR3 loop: CASSPGQDGDEQFF. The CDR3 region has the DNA TGTGCCAGCAGTCCTGGACAGGACGGCGATGAGCAGTTCTTC.

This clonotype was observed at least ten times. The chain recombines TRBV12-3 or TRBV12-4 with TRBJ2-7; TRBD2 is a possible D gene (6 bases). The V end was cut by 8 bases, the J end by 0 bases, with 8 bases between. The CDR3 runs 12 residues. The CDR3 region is CASSRGSYEQYV. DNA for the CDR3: TGTGCCAGCTCGCGGGGCTCCTACGAGCAGTACGTC.

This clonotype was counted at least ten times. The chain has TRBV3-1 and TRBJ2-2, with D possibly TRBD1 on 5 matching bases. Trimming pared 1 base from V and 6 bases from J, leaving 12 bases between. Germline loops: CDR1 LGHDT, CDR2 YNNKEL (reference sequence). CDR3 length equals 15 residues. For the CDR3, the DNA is TGTGCCAGCAGCCAAGTCCAGGGTGCGTCCGGGGAGCTGTTTTTT. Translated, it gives CASSQVQGASGELFF.

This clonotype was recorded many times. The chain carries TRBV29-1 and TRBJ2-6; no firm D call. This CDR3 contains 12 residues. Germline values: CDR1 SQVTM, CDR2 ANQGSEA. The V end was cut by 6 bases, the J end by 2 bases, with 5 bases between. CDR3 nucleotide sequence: TGCAGCGTGATGACTGGGGCCAACGTCCTGACTTTC. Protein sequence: CSVMTGANVLTF. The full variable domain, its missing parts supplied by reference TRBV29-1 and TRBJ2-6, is SAVISQKPSRDICQRGTSLTIQCQVDSQVTMMFWYRQQPGQSLTLIATANQGSEATYESGFVIDKFPISRPNLTFSTLTVSNMSPEDSSIYLCSVMTGANVLTFGAGSRLTVL.

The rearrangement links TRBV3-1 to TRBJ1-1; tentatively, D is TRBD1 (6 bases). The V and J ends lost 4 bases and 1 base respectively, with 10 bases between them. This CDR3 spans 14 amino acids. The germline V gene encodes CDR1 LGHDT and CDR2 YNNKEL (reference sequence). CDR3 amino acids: CASSPRGGNTEAFF. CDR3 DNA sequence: TGTGCCAGCAGCCCGAGGGGGGGGAACACTGAAGCTTTCTTT.

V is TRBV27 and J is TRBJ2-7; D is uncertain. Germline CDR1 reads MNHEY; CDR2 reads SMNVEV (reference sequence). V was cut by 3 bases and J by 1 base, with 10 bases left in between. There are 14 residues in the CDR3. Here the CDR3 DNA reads TGTGCCAGCAGTTTGAGCCCAGGTTCCTACGAGCAGTACGTC. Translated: CASSLSPGSYEQYV.

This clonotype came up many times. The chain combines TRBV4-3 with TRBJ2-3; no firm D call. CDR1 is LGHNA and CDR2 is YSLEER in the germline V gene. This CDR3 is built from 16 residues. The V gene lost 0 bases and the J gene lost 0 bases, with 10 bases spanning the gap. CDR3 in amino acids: CASSQEAFSSTDTQYF. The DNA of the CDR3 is TGCGCCAGCAGCCAAGAGGCCTTCTCTAGCACAGATACGCAGTATTTT.

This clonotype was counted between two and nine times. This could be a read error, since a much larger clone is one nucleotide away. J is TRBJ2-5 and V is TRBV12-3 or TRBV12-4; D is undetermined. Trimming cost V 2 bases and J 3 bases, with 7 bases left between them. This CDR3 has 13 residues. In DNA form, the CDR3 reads TGTGCCAGCAGTTTATGGCAGAAAGAGACCCAGTACTTC. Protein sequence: CASSLWQKETQYF.

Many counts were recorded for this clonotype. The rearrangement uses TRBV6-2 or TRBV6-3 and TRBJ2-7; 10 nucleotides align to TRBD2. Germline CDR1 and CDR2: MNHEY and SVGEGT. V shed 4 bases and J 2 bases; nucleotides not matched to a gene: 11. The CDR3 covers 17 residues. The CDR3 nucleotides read TGTGCCAGCAGTTTGCGACTAGCGGGCGCTACCACCTACGAGCAGTACTTC. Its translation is CASSLRLAGATTYEQYF.